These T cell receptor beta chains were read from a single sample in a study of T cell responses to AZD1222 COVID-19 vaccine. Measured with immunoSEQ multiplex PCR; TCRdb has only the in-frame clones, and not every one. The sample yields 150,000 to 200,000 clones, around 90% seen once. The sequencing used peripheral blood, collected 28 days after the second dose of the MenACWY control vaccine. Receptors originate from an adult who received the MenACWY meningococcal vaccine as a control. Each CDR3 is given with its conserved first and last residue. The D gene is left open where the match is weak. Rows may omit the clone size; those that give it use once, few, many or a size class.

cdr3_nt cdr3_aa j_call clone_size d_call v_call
TGTGCCAGCAGCTTACCGAGGGACACCTATAATTCACCCCTCCACTTT CASSLPRDTYNSPLHF TRBJ1-6 NA NA TRBV7-9
TGTGCCAGCAGCCAAGGGGCCAACGACCTCACAGATACGCAGTATTTT CASSQGANDLTDTQYF TRBJ2-3 NA NA TRBV3-1/TRBV3-2
TGTGCCAGCAGCATTCGGGCCTCCGGGACCGAGCAGTACTTC CASSIRASGTEQYF TRBJ2-7 NA NA TRBV9
TGCGCCAGCACGGGACAGGGGAACACTGAAGCTTTCTTT CASTGQGNTEAFF TRBJ1-1 few TRBD1 TRBV10-2
TGTGCCAGCAGCTTTGCCCGGGACAGCCGTTCCAATCAGCCCCAGCATTTT CASSFARDSRSNQPQHF TRBJ1-5 once TRBD1 TRBV7-9
TGTGCCAGCAGCCCGCGAATTGCGCTTAGCTCCTACAATGAGCAGTTCTTC CASSPRIALSSYNEQFF TRBJ2-1 NA NA TRBV7-6
TGTGCCAGCAGTACTAGCGGGAGGAACGAGCAGTACTTC CASSTSGRNEQYF TRBJ2-7 NA TRBD2 TRBV2
TGTGCCAGCACGAGGAATAACTACGAGCAGTACTTC CASTRNNYEQYF TRBJ2-7 NA NA TRBV2
TGTGCCAGCAGTCCCACGGACAGGAACTATGGCTACACCTTC CASSPTDRNYGYTF TRBJ1-2 once TRBD1 TRBV27
TGTGCCAGCAGCCCAGGTCTCGGGGATTCACCCCTCCACTTT CASSPGLGDSPLHF TRBJ1-6 NA NA TRBV2
TGTGCCAGCAGTGCGAGAGCGGGGGTCACAGATACGCAGTATTTT CASSARAGVTDTQYF TRBJ2-3 once TRBD2 TRBV28
TGTGCCAGCGGTCCAGGGGGTCGGAACACTGAAGCTTTCTTT CASGPGGRNTEAFF TRBJ1-1 NA TRBD1 TRBV9
TGCGCCAGCAGTGAGTGGGGGGGCGAGCAGTACTTC CASSEWGGEQYF TRBJ2-7 NA TRBD2 TRBV10-1
TGCGCCAGCAGCTCGTCAGGGGTTGGGTCAGATACGCAGTATTTT CASSSSGVGSDTQYF TRBJ2-3 once NA TRBV5-1
TGTGCCAGCAAGGTAGCGGGAGAGACCCAGTACTTC CASKVAGETQYF TRBJ2-5 NA TRBD2 TRBV6-5
TGTGCCAGCAGTGGGGAAGGGCCCCAGCATTTT CASSGEGPQHF TRBJ1-5 few NA TRBV2